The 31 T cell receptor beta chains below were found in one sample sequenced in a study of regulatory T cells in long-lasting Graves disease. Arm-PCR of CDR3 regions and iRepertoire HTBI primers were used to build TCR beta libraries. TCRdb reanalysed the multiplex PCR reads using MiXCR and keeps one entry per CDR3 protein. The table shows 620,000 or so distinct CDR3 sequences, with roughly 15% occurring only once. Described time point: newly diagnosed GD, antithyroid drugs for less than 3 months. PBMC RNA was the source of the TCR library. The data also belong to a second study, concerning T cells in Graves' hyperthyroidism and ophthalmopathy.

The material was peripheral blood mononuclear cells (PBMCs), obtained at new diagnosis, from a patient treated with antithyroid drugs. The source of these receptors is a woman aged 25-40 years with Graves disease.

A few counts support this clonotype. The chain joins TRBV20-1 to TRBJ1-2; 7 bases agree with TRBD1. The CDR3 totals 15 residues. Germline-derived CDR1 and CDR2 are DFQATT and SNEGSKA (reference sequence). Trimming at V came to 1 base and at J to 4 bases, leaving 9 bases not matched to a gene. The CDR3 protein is CSARVTDRNSYGYTF. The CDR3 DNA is TGCAGTGCTAGAGTTACGGACAGGAACAGCTATGGCTACACCTTC.

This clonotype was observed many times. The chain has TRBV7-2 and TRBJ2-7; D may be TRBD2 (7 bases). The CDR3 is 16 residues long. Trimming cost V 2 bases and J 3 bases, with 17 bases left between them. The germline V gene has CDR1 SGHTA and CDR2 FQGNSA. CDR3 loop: CASSLRGGWEYYEQYF. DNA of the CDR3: TGTGCCAGCAGCTTAAGGGGGGGTTGGGAGTACTACGAGCAGTACTTC.

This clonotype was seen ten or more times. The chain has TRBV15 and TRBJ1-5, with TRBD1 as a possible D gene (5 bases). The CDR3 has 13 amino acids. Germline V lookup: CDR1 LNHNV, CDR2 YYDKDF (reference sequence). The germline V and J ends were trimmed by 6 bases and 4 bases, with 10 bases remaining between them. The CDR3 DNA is TGTGCCACCAGGACAGAGTTAAATCAGCCCCAGCATTTT. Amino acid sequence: CATRTELNQPQHF.

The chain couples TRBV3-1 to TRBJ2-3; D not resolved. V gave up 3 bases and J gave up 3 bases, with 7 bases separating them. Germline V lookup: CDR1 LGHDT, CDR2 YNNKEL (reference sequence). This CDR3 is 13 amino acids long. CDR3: CASSQEQTDTQYF. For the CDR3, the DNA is TGTGCCAGCAGCCAGGAACAGACAGATACGCAGTATTTT.

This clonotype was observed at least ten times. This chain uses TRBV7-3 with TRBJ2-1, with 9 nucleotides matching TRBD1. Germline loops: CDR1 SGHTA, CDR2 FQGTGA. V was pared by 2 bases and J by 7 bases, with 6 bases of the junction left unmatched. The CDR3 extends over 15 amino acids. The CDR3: CASSLGTGSVNEQFF. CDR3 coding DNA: TGTGCCAGCAGCTTAGGGACAGGGTCGGTGAATGAGCAGTTCTTC.

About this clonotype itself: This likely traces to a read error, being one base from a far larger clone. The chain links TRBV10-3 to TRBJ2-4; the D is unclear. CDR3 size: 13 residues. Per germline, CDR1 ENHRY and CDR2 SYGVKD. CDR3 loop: CASSPVAKTIQYF. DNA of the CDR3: TGTGCCAGCAGTCCCGTCGCCAAAACCATTCAGTACTTC.

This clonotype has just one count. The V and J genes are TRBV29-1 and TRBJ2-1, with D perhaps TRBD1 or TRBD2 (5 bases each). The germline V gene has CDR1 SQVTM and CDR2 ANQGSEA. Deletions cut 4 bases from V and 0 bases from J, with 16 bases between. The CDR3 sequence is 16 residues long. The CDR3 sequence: CSVVPGRWSSYNEQFF. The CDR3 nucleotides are TGCAGCGTTGTTCCGGGGCGCTGGAGCTCCTACAATGAGCAGTTCTTC.

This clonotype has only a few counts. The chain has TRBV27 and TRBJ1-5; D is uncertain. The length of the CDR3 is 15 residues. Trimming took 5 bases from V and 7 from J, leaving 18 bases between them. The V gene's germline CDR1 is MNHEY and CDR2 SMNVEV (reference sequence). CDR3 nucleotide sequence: TGTGCCAGCAGTCCTACCCGCCTGGGCGGGCAGCCCCAGCATTTT. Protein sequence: CASSPTRLGGQPQHF.

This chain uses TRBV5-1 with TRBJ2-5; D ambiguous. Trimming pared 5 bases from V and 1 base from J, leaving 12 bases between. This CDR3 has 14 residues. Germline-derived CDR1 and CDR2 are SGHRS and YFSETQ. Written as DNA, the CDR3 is TGCGCCAGCAGACAGATCGACTTCCAAGAGACCCAGTACTTC. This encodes CASRQIDFQETQYF.

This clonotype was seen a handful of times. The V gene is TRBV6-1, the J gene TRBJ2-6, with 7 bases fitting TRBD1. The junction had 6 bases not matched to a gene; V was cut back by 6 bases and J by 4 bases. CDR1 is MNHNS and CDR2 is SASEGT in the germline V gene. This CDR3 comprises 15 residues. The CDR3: CASRLQGSGANVLTF. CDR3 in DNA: TGTGCCAGCAGACTACAGGGGTCCGGGGCCAACGTCCTGACTTTC.

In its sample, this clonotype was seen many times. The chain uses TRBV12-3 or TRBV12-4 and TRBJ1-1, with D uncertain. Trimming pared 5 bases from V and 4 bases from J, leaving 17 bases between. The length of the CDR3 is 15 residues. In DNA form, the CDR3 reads TGTGCCAGCAGTCGCGACCATACCAAGGGCACTGAAGCTTTCTTT. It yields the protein CASSRDHTKGTEAFF.

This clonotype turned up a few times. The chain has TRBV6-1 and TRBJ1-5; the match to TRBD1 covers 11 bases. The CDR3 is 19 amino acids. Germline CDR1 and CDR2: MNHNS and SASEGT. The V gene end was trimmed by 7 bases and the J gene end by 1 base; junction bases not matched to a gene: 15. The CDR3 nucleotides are TGTGCCAGCACCAGAGGGGACAGGGGGTTGTGGATGAGCAATCAGCCCCAGCATTTT. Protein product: CASTRGDRGLWMSNQPQHF.

The CDR3 bases are TGTGCCAGCAGCCAAGGGTCGGGGTTGAACACTGAAGCTTTCTTT. Its protein product is CASSQGSGLNTEAFF. The chain uses TRBV3-1 and TRBJ1-1; D not resolved. CDR3 length: 15 amino acids. V dropped 1 base and J dropped 0 bases, with 9 bases sitting between them. Germline CDR1 and CDR2: LGHDT and YNNKEL (reference sequence).

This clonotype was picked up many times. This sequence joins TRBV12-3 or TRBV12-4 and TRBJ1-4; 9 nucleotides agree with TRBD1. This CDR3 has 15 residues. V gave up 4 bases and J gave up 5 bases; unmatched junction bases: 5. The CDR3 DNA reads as TGTGCCAGCAGTTGGGGGACAGGGCAGAATGAAAAACTGTTTTTT. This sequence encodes CASSWGTGQNEKLFF.

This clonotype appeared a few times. CDR3 sequence: CASSVGASANYGYTF. As DNA, the CDR3 is TGTGCCAGCAGCGTAGGTGCGTCGGCTAACTATGGCTACACCTTC. The genes are TRBV9 and TRBJ1-2; D remains unclear. Germline values: CDR1 SGDLS, CDR2 YYNGEE. The CDR3 is 15 amino acids. Trimming pared 0 bases from V and 0 bases from J, leaving 9 bases between.

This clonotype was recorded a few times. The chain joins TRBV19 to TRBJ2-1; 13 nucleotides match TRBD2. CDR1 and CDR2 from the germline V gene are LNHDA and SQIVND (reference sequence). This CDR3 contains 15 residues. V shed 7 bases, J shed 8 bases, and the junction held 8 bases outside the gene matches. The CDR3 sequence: CASTPGTSGNDEQFF. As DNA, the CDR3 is TGTGCCAGTACCCCCGGGACTAGCGGGAACGATGAGCAGTTCTTC.

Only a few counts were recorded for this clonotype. CDR3 bases: TGTGCCAGCAGTTCACAGGGGGCGGCTGGCTCCTACAATGAGCAGTTCTTC. Amino acid sequence: CASSSQGAAGSYNEQFF. The rearrangement links TRBV28 to TRBJ2-1, with 9 nucleotides matching TRBD1. The CDR3 runs to 17 residues. V trimming: 4 bases; J trimming: 0 bases; junction bases outside the gene matches: 7. Germline CDR1 and CDR2: MDHEN and SYDVKM.

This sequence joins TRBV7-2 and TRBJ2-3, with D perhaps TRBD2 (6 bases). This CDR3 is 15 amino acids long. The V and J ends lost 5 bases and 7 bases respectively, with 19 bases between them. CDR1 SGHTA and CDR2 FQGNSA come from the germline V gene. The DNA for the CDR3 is TGTGCCAGCAGCCCGGGACTGGGTCCGATAAATACGCAGTATTTT. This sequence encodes CASSPGLGPINTQYF. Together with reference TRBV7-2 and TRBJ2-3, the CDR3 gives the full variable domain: GAGVSQSPSNKVTEKGKDVELRCDPISGHTALYWYRQSLGQGLEFLIYFQGNSAPDKSGLPSDRFSAERTGGSVSTLTIQRTQQEDSAVYLCASSPGLGPINTQYFGPGTRLTVL.

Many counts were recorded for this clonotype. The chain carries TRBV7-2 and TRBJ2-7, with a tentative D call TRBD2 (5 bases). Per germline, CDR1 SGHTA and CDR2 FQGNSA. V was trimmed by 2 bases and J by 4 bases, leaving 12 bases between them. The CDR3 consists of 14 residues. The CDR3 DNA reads TGTGCCAGCAGCTTATTACTAGTTACTTACGAGCAGTACTTC. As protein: CASSLLLVTYEQYF.

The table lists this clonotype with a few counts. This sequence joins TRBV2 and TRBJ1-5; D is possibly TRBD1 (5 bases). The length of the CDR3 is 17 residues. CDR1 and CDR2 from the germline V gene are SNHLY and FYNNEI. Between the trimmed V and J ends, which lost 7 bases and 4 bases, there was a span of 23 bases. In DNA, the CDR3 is TGTGCCAGCAAGTCACGGCGGGGGTCATTTGTGAATCAGCCCCAGCATTTT. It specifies CASKSRRGSFVNQPQHF. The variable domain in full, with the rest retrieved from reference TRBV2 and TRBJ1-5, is EPEVTQTPSHQVTQMGQEVILRCVPISNHLYFYWYRQILGQKVEFLVSFYNNEISEKSEIFDDQFSVERPDGSNFTLKIRSTKLEDSAMYFCASKSRRGSFVNQPQHFGDGTRLSIL.

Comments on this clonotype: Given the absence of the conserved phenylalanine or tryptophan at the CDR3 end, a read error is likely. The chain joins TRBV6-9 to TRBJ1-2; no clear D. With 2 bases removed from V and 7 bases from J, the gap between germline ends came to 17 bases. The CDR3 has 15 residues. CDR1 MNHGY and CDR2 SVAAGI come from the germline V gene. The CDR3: CASSYLVARVGGYTL. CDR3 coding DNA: TGTGCCAGCAGTTATCTTGTTGCCCGGGTTGGTGGCTACACCCTC.

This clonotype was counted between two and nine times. The CDR3 protein is CASSLDPGAYQPQHF. The CDR3 nucleotides read TGCGCCAGCAGCTTGGATCCGGGGGCCTATCAGCCCCAGCATTTT. The rearrangement uses TRBV5-1 and TRBJ1-5; D perhaps matches TRBD1 (6 bases). CDR1 is SGHRS and CDR2 is YFSETQ in the germline V gene. This CDR3 spans 15 amino acids. V lost 0 bases, J lost 5 bases, and 12 bases lay in between. Using reference TRBV5-1 and TRBJ1-5 for the parts outside the CDR3, the full variable domain is KAGVTQTPRYLIKTRGQQVTLSCSPISGHRSVSWYQQTPGQGLQFLFEYFSETQRNKGNFPGRFSGRQFSNSRSEMNVSTLELGDSALYLCASSLDPGAYQPQHFGDGTRLSIL.

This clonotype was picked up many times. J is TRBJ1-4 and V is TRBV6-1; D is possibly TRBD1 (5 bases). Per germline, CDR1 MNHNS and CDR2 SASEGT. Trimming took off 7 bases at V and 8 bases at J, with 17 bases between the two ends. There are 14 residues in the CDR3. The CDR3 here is CASIRDPVGEKLFF. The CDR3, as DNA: TGTGCCAGCATTAGGGACCCGGTAGGAGAAAAACTGTTTTTT.

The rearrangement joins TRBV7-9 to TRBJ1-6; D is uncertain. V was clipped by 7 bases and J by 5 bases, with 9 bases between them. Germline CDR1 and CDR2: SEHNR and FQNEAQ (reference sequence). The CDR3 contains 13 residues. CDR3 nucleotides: TGTGCCAGCAAAGGGCAGAATAATTCACCCCTCCACTTT. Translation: CASKGQNNSPLHF.

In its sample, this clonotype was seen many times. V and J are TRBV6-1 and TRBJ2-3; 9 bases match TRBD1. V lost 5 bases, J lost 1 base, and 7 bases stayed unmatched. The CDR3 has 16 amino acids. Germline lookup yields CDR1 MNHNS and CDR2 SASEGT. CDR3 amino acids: CASSRQTGGGTDTQYF. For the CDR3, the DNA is TGTGCCAGCAGTCGCCAGACAGGGGGTGGCACAGATACGCAGTATTTT.

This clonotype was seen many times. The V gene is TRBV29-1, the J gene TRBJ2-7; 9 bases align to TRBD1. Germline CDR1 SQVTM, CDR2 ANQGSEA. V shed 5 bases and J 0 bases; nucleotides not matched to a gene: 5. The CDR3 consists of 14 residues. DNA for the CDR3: TGCAGCGTTTCCGGGACAGGGAGCTCCTACGAGCAGTACTTC. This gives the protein CSVSGTGSSYEQYF.

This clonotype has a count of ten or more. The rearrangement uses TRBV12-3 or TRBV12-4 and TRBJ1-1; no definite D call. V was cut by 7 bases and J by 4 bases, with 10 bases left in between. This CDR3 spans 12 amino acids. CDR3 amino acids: CASTSPGTEAFF. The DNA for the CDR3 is TGTGCCAGCACCTCGCCGGGCACTGAAGCTTTCTTT.

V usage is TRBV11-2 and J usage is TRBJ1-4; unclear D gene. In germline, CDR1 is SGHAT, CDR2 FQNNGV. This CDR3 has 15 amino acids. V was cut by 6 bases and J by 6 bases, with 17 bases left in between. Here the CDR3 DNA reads TGTGCCAGCAGTCAAAGGCCGAGGATCGATGAAAAACTGTTTTTT. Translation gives CASSQRPRIDEKLFF.

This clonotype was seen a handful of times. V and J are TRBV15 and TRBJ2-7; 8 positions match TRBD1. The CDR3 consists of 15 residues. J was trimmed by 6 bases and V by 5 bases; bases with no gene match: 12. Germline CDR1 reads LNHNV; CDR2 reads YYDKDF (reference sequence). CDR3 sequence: CATSGGGTGQFEQYF. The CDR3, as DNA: TGTGCCACCAGCGGAGGCGGGACAGGTCAGTTCGAGCAGTACTTC.

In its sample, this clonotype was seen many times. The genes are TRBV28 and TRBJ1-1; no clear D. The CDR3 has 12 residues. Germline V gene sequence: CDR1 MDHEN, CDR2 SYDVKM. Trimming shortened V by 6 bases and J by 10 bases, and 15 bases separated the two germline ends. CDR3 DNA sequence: TGTGCCAGCAGACCCCGCGTGGGGTTAGCTTTCTTT. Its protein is CASRPRVGLAFF.

The CDR3 sequence: CASSLDPSGLETQYF. In DNA form, the CDR3 reads TGTGCCAGCAGCTTGGATCCTAGCGGACTAGAGACCCAGTACTTC. The chain joins TRBV5-5 to TRBJ2-5, with TRBD2 identical over 7 bases. The CDR3 contains 15 residues. V shed 0 bases, J shed 4 bases, and the junction held 6 bases outside the gene matches. Germline V gene data show CDR1 as SGHKS and CDR2 as YYEKEE (reference sequence).